This is a list of T cell receptor beta chains from one sample in a study of vaccination and CD4 T cells after COVID-19. From the PCR reads, TCRdb called clonotypes with MiXCR, one entry per CDR3 protein. The sample has some 15,000 distinct CDR3 sequences, about half seen once; the top ten hold about 16%. These receptors have no known antigen. The starting material was CD4+ T cells from blood, cultured in vitro, obtained about 7 months after SARS-CoV-2 vaccination. Receptors were obtained from a human donor who had recovered from COVID-19. Both conserved end residues are part of each CDR3. The D gene is left open where the match is weak. Rows give clone size only sometimes, using once, few, many, or a class for an expanded clone.

J,V,size,D,CDR3,DNA
TRBJ2-3,TRBV6-1,-,TRBD2,CASKRGGTDTQYF,TGTGCCAGCAAGCGGGGTGGAACAGATACGCAGTATTTT
TRBJ1-2,TRBV15,-,-,CATSRDAGRGYGYTF,TGTGCCACCAGCAGAGATGCTGGCAGGGGATATGGCTACACCTTC
TRBJ2-1,TRBV20-1,-,TRBD2,CSASGGRNNEQFF,TGCAGTGCTAGTGGCGGGAGAAACAATGAGCAGTTCTTC
TRBJ1-2,TRBV18,-,-,CASSPRAANYGYTF,TGTGCCAGCTCACCTAGGGCAGCTAACTATGGCTACACCTTC
TRBJ1-5,TRBV20-1,-,-,CSAREGAGNQPQHF,TGCAGTGCTAGAGAGGGGGCAGGGAACCAGCCCCAGCATTTT
TRBJ2-5,TRBV5-1,-,-,CASSFYQETQYF,TGCGCCAGCAGCTTCTACCAAGAGACCCAGTACTTC
TRBJ2-7,TRBV6-1,-,-,CASNPQGRPDWRAYYEQYF,TGTGCCAGCAACCCTCAGGGGAGACCCGATTGGAGGGCTTACTACGAGCAGTACTTC
TRBJ2-7,TRBV7-2,-,TRBD1,CASSDRDRGLRRLSYEQYF,TGTGCCAGCAGCGATCGGGACAGGGGGCTCAGACGTTTATCCTACGAGCAGTACTTC
TRBJ2-5,TRBV28,-,-,CASTGYQETQYF,TGTGCCAGCACAGGGTACCAAGAGACCCAGTACTTC
TRBJ2-5,TRBV10-3,-,-,CAISDPGRDGETQYF,TGTGCCATCAGTGACCCGGGCAGAGACGGGGAGACCCAGTACTTC
TRBJ1-1,TRBV6-1,-,-,CASSEREGRSTEAFF,TGTGCCAGCAGTGAAAGGGAGGGTAGGAGCACTGAAGCTTTCTTT
TRBJ2-1,TRBV24-1,-,TRBD2,CATSDSGRAGGDEQFF,TGTGCCACCAGTGATAGCGGGAGGGCCGGTGGGGATGAGCAGTTCTTC
TRBJ2-3,TRBV20-1,-,TRBD2,CSARPIAGPLTPTDTQYF,TGCAGTGCTAGACCAATAGCGGGCCCCCTTACCCCCACAGATACGCAGTATTTT
TRBJ1-1,TRBV6-5,-,-,CASSYAAEAFF,TGTGCCAGCAGTTACGCTGCTGAAGCTTTCTTT
TRBJ1-1,TRBV27,-,TRBD1,CASSLGDRVNTEAFF,TGTGCCAGCAGTTTAGGGGACAGGGTGAACACTGAAGCTTTCTTT
TRBJ2-7,TRBV25-1,-,-,CASSRTAYEQYF,TGTGCCAGCAGTCGGACAGCTTACGAGCAGTACTTC
TRBJ1-2,TRBV15,few,-,CATSRDRQGGGYTF,TGTGCCACCAGCAGAGATCGCCAGGGAGGAGGCTACACCTTC
TRBJ2-7,TRBV7-2,few,-,CASSLRTGGAEQYF,TGTGCCAGCAGCTTAAGGACTGGGGGGGCCGAACAGTACTTC
TRBJ2-7,TRBV11-3,-,TRBD1,CASSLERTGGAYEQYF,TGTGCCAGCAGCTTAGAGCGGACAGGGGGGGCCTACGAGCAGTACTTC
TRBJ2-7,TRBV11-2,-,-,CASSSWTSYEQYF,TGTGCCAGCAGTTCCTGGACTTCCTACGAGCAGTACTTC
TRBJ1-2,TRBV20-1,-,-,CSGQAGHTNYGYTF,TGCAGTGGCCAAGCCGGTCACACTAACTATGGCTACACCTTC
TRBJ2-3,TRBV10-3,-,-,CAISAGDTDTQYF,TGTGCCATCAGTGCGGGAGACACAGATACGCAGTATTTT
TRBJ2-3,TRBV11-3,-,TRBD2,CASSFGLAEGTDTQYF,TGTGCCAGCAGCTTCGGACTAGCAGAGGGCACAGATACGCAGTATTTT
TRBJ2-5,TRBV28,few,-,CASSLGETQYF,TGTGCCAGCAGTTTGGGGGAGACCCAGTACTTC
TRBJ2-5,TRBV10-3,once,TRBD1,CAISDSQGAETQYF,TGTGCCATCAGTGATTCCCAGGGGGCAGAGACCCAGTACTTC
TRBJ1-6,TRBV27,once,-,CASSLNRQNNSPLHF,TGTGCCAGCAGTTTAAACAGACAGAATAATTCACCCCTCCACTTT
TRBJ2-1,TRBV4-2,-,-,CASSQELEVAEQFF,TGTGCCAGCAGCCAAGAACTAGAGGTAGCTGAGCAGTTCTTC
TRBJ1-2,TRBV27,few,TRBD1,CASSLGTAHYGYTF,TGTGCCAGCAGTCTAGGGACAGCTCACTATGGCTACACCTTC
TRBJ1-1,TRBV11-1,-,-,CASSLRRSNTEAFF,TGTGCCAGCAGCTTGCGGCGATCGAACACTGAAGCTTTCTTT
TRBJ1-6,TRBV6-1,-,-,CASSDTGPYNSPLHF,TGTGCCAGCAGTGATACAGGGCCCTATAATTCACCCCTCCACTTT
TRBJ2-3,TRBV20-1,medium-sized,TRBD2,CSARGLAGEKYSTDTQYF,TGCAGTGCTAGAGGGCTAGCGGGAGAGAAATATAGCACAGATACGCAGTATTTT
TRBJ1-6,TRBV27,few,TRBD1,CASSLSPGQGARNSPLHF,TGTGCCAGCAGTTTATCGCCGGGACAGGGGGCGAGGAATTCACCCCTCCACTTT
TRBJ2-7,TRBV7-2,few,-,CASSRERGTEQYF,TGTGCCAGCAGCCGTGAGAGGGGAACCGAGCAGTACTTC
TRBJ2-5,TRBV6-5,-,TRBD1,CASSYQGQGRETQYF,TGTGCCAGCAGTTACCAGGGACAGGGACGGGAGACCCAGTACTTC
TRBJ1-5,TRBV19,-,-,CASTPRRTGNQPQHF,TGTGCCAGTACCCCCCGCCGGACTGGGAATCAGCCCCAGCATTTT
TRBJ2-5,TRBV4-1,-,-,CASSQAALLETQYF,TGCGCCAGCAGCCAGGCAGCTCTCCTTGAGACCCAGTACTTC
TRBJ2-5,TRBV7-2,few,-,CASSFGGTQETQYF,TGTGCCAGCAGCTTTGGAGGGACCCAAGAGACCCAGTACTTC
TRBJ2-5,TRBV11-2,few,-,CASSSRGVQETQYF,TGTGCCAGCAGCTCCCGAGGGGTCCAAGAGACCCAGTACTTC
TRBJ2-3,TRBV6-1,-,TRBD2,CASNKRGGTDTQYF,TGTGCCAGCAACAAGCGGGGAGGCACAGATACGCAGTATTTT
TRBJ2-7,TRBV4-3,-,TRBD2,CASSQDQSGGSYEQYF,TGCGCCAGCAGCCAAGATCAATCGGGCGGGAGCTACGAGCAGTACTTC
TRBJ2-1,TRBV21-1,-,-,CASSGGPLSYNEQFF,TGTGCCAGCAGCGGGGGACCCCTCTCCTACAATGAGCAGTTCTTC
TRBJ2-3,TRBV28,-,-,CASSSPGRGPTDTQYF,TGTGCCAGCAGTTCCCCAGGCAGGGGACCCACAGATACGCAGTATTTT
TRBJ1-1,TRBV19,-,-,CASSIRSGENTEAFF,TGTGCCAGTAGTATCAGGTCAGGGGAGAACACTGAAGCTTTCTTT